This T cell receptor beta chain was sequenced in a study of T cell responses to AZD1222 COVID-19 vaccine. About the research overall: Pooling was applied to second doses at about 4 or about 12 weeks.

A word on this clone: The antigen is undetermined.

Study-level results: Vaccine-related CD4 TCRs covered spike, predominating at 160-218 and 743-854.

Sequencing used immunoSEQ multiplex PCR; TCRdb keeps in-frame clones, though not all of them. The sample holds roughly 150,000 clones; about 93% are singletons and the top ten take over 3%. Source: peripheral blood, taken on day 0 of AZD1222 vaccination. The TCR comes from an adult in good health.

CDR3 protein: CASSPSGGAYNEQFF. The CDR3 DNA sequence: TGTGCCAGCTCACCATCAGGGGGCGCGTACAATGAGCAGTTCTTC. The rearrangement uses TRBV18 and TRBJ2-1, with 8 bases identical to TRBD1. V trimming: 2 bases; J trimming: 4 bases; junction bases outside the gene matches: 4. The CDR3 totals 15 residues. Germline V gene data show CDR1 as KGHSH and CDR2 as LQKENI.